The sequence of this TCR beta chain was determined in a study of tumor-infiltrating lymphocytes in primary liver carcinoma. From around 18-30 mg of unsorted bulk tissue, DNA and RNA were co-extracted together. The CDR3 sequence is 14 residues long. Germline V gene sequence: CDR1 SGHRS, CDR2 YFSETQ. With 0 bases clipped from V and 5 bases from J, the junction kept 5 bases outside the gene matches. Starting material of roughly 0.45 ug total RNA yielded TCR beta cDNA via a constant-region primer. Amplification in three nested multiplex PCR rounds with slightly modified ARM-PCR gave rise to TCR beta libraries. PCR rounds one and two used TRBV1-TRBV30 forward primers with a C-beta reverse primer for 10 cycles each. TCRdb redid the calling of the multiplex PCR reads with MiXCR, one entry per CDR3 protein. The data hold 100,000 or so distinct CDR3 sequences, with about four fifths observed a single time.

The table lists this clonotype with many counts. This chain links TRBV5-1 with TRBJ2-7, with 7 bases matching TRBD2. This sequence originates from a middle-aged man with primary liver carcinoma and hepatitis B virus infection. Sequenced sample: liver tumor tissue from sampling region 3. Stated subset: tumor region T3, left-lateral pole. For the CDR3, the DNA is TGCGCCAGCAGCTTGGGGGGCGGGAGCCACGAGCAGTACTTC. Protein sequence: CASSLGGGSHEQYF.